This record concerns one TCR beta chain sequence. Its antigen remains unknown. The data are from a study of molecular identifiers for immune sequencing clone quantification. Turning to the study itself: The replicates split RNA from roughly 20,000 or 100,000 naive CD8 cells five ways and sequenced four. Points from the study as a whole: One cell's worth of spiked Jurkat TCR RNA was reportedly detectable among some 1 million naive cells.

In germline, CDR1 is SGHTS, CDR2 YDEGEE. V lost 2 bases and J lost 1, with 9 bases in between. The CDR3 extends over 14 amino acids. A CD8+CD4-CCR7+CD45RA+ gate was used to sort naive CD8 T cells. It was with previously described methods and listed TCR primers that bulk TCR libraries were made. MiXCR was run by TCRdb on the PCR reads, yielding one entry per CDR3 protein. The sample yields about 100,000 distinct CDR3 sequences, roughly 23% seen once. The sample taken for sequencing was naive CD8+ T cells from blood, with Jurkat cell RNA spiked in. The subset denotes: FACS-sorted CD8+CD4-CCR7+CD45RA+ naive T cells. The V gene is TRBV5-8, the J gene TRBJ1-1, with D hard to call. This sequence was found in a human donor in good health. Some libraries in this study had Jurkat cell RNA spiked in. The CDR3, as DNA: TGTGCCAGCAGCTTTTACACCGAGAACACTGAAGCTTTCTTT. This translates into CASSFYTENTEAFF.